This TCR beta chain came from a study of shared clonotypes between healthy human individuals. Study results and limitations: Clonotype sharing among the donors was expected to vary with sequencing depth. The researchers took only blood, and tissue repertoires probably look different. Larger estimated richness was generally recorded for naive subsets relative to memory subsets.

The V gene's germline CDR1 is SGHTA and CDR2 FQGTGA. The V and J ends lost 5 bases and 6 bases respectively, with 11 bases between them. CDR3 size: 13 residues. This clone appeared once. Its antigen is undetermined. Generated by immunoSEQ multiplex PCR, the TCRdb table keeps only in-frame clones and is missing some. In the table there are over 850,000 clones, about 80% of which are singletons. Specimen: memory CD4+ T cells from PBMCs. Subset of the sample: CD45RA-negative fraction. The chain uses TRBV7-3 and TRBJ2-1; the D is unclear. This TCR was sampled from a man younger than 30 in good health. Some clones in this sample may be carry-over from other donors' samples. CDR3 coding DNA: TGTGCCAGCAGCCCACAGCCCCTCAATGAGCAGTTCTTC. This gives the protein CASSPQPLNEQFF.